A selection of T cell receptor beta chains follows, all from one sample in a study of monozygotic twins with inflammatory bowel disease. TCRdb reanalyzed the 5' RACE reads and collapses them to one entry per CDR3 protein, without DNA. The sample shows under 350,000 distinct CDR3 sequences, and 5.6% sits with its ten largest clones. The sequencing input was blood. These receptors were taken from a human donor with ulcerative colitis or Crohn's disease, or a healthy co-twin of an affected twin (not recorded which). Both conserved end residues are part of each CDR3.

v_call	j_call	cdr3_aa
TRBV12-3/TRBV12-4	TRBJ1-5	CASRPTGVQPQHF
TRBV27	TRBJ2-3	CASRLEGAVVADTQYF
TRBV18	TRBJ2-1	CASSPPSRSPYNEQFF
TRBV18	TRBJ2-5	CASSPPPSGSKETQYF
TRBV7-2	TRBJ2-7	CASSLDRDSSYEQYF
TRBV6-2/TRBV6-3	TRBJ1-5	CASNQGAGQPQHF
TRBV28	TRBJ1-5	CASSLSGAGRPQHF
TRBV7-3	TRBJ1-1	CASSPSPGRNTEAFF
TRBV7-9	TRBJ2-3	CASTTWDRGTDTQYF
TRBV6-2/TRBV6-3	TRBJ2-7	CASRYPRGSYEQYF
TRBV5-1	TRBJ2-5	CASSLGHVETQYF
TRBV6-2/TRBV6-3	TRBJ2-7	CASSSGQKAEQYF
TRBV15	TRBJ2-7	CATSRDQGISYEQYF
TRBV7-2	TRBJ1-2	CASSGQLNYGYTF
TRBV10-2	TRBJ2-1	CASLSPSGSLEQFF
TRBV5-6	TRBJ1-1	CASSLTYTEAFF
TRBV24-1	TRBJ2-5	CATSDLSSGSGFKETQYF
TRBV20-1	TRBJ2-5	CSASIDRQETQYF
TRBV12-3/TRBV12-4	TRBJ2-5	CASIKGALGGTQYF
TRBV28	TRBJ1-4	CASSLGARPEGLFF
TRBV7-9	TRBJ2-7	CASSLAVAGYEQYF
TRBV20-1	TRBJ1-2	CSARGGANYGYTF
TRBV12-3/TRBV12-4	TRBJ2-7	CASTTLGKGRSSYEQYF
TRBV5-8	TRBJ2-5	CASRTAGLQETQYF
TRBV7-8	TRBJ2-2	CASSFPRTGGGKPDTGELFF
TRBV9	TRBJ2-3	CASGAGTSNGAQYF
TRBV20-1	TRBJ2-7	CSAPRLVSEQYF
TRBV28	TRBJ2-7	CASRSASGYEQYF
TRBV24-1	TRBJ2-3	CATSDAHTDTQYF